This T cell receptor beta chain is drawn from a study of regulatory dendritic cells for organ transplantation (dated 2017 in TCRdb). Regarding the research as a whole: The TCRbeta repertoires of sorted naive and memory CD4+ and CD8+ T cells were sequenced before and after allostimulation with regulatory or mature dendritic cells. Results the study describes overall, beyond this receptor: Expansion of memory CD8+ clones was induced by allostimulation in both subjects, but more limited expansion appeared to be induced by regulatory dendritic cells than by mature dendritic cells. Among the resting subsets, memory CD8+ T cells contained the most alloreactive TCR clonotypes. The authors pointed out considerable heterogeneity between individuals in the alloreactive memory CD8+ T cell pool, and only two subjects were sequenced. Repertoires were highly diverse in naive CD4+ and CD8+ T cells, less diverse in memory cells, and most oligoclonal in memory CD8+ cells.

A multiplexed two-step PCR with Vbeta-specific forward primers and Jbeta-specific reverse primers was used to amplify the TCRbeta CDR3 regions. The TCRbeta libraries were sequenced on an Illumina instrument via the immunoSEQ service. Per the source publication's procedure: IMGT annotation was used to assign V, D and J genes, and synthetic CDR3 analogues were used to correct counts for multiplex PCR bias. In the immunoSEQ Analyzer, repertoire clonality was calculated as one minus the normalized Shannon entropy. Whether a clone counted as expanded was decided by Fisher's exact test with Benjamini-Hochberg false discovery rate control and a two-tailed cutoff of P<0.01. What TCRdb holds here is the immuneACCESS table cut down to in-frame rearrangements. Part of the clones is not present; checked against another copy, under half of the missing clones reflect an unresolved V gene, and the others are unexplained. The V and J calls and clone size were taken over from that table, and D and trimming were inferred from the DNA. The sample yields some 28,000 clones; roughly four fifths were counted once. The ten largest clones take up less than 0.11% of the sample.

The CDR3 runs 13 residues from the cysteine to the phenylalanine. Kept here is only the CDR3 DNA, which spans 39 bases and is read in frame from base 1. CDR1 and CDR2, per the germline V gene, are SGHDN and FVKESK. Trimming takes 1 base from V and 2 bases from J, and the germline ends sit 5 bases apart. Regarding this clone: It has no known antigen specificity. Base qualities are missing; no much larger clone stands one base away.

Naive T cells were sorted as CD45RA+ and memory T cells as CD45RO+ CD4+ or CD8+ cells by FACS. The T cells used for TCR sequencing were obtained from a couple of healthy control subjects. Unstimulated sorted T cell subsets were used as baseline controls for the mixed lymphocyte reactions. The Qiagen DNeasy Blood & Tissue Kit was used to extract genomic DNA. The receptor comes from a human donor in good health. Sequences were obtained from naive CD4+ T cells from blood. Sample cell subset or site, as interpreted from the label and publication: CD45RA+ naive T cells. This chain is built from TRBV14 and TRBJ2-5; the D segment cannot be called with confidence. The CDR3 loop reads CASSQGRQETQYF. The nucleotide sequence reads TGTGCCAGCAGCCAAGGGCGGCAAGAGACCCAGTACTTC.